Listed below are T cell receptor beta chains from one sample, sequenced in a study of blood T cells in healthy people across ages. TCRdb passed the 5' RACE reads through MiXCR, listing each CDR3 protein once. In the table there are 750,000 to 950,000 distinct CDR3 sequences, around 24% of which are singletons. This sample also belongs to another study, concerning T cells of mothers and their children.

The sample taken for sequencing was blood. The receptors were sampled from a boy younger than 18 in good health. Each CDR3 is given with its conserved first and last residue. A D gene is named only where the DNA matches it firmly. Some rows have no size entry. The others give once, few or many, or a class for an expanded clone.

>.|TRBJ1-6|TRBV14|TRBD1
TGTGCCAGCAGCCAAGAACAGGGGGGATATTCACCCCTCCACTTT
CASSQEQGGYSPLHF
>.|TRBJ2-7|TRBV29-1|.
TGCAGCGTTGGGTCTAGACTAGAAGGGGATATAAACGAGCAGTACTTC
CSVGSRLEGDINEQYF
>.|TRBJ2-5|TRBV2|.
TGTGCCAGCGGGGCCCAAAAGACCCAGTACTTC
CASGAQKTQYF
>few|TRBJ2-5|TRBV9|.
TGTGCCAGCAGCGTATACGGAGGGGGCGAAGAGACCCAGTACTTC
CASSVYGGGEETQYF
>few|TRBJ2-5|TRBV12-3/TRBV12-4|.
TGTGCCAGCAGGCTACCGGGCCGGGAGACCCAGTACTTC
CASRLPGRETQYF
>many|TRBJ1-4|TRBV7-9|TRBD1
TGTGCCAGCAGTCAGGGGGGAACTAATGAAAAACTGTTTTTT
CASSQGGTNEKLFF
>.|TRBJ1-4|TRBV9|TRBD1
TGTGCCAGCAGCGTATCAGGGGGCCAGGCTAATGAAAAACTGTTTTTT
CASSVSGGQANEKLFF
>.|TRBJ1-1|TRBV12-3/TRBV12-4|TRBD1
TGTGCCAGCAGTCGCCCACCGGGACAGGGAGTTACTGAAGCTTTCTTT
CASSRPPGQGVTEAFF
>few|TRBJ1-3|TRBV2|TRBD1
TGTGCCAGCAGTGGGGGACAGGGTATCTCTGGAAACACCATATATTTT
CASSGGQGISGNTIYF
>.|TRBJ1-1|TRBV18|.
TGTGCCAGCTCACCACAGACTGAAGCTTTCTTT
CASSPQTEAFF
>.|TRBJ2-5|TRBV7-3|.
TGTGCCAGCAGCTCGTTTGCGGGGCCCCGCCAGGCCCAGTACTTC
CASSSFAGPRQAQYF
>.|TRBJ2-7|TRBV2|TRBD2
TGTGCCAGCAGTGAGGGTGAGCGGGGGGGCCGTGGTACGCAGTACTTC
CASSEGERGGRGTQYF
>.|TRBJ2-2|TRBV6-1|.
TGTGCCAGCAGTCGGGACAACTATAACACCGGGGAGCTGTTTTTT
CASSRDNYNTGELFF
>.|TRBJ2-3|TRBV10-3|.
TGTGCCATCAACACAGGGAGCACAGATACGCAGTATTTT
CAINTGSTDTQYF
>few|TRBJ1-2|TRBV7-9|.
TGTGCCAGCAGCCCCAGGGACACCCATAACTATGGCTACACCTTC
CASSPRDTHNYGYTF
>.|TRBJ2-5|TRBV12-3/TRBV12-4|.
TGTGCCAGCAGTTTAGGGAAGGGAATGAACCAAGAGACCCAGTACTTC
CASSLGKGMNQETQYF
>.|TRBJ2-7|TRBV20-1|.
TGCAGTGCTAGTTCTACAGAGGACCGTGGTTACGAGCAGTACTTC
CSASSTEDRGYEQYF
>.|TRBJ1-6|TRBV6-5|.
TGTGCCAGCAGTTACTCAATCCGCGGGGAATCTTCACCCCTCCACTTT
CASSYSIRGESSPLHF
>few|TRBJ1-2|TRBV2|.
TGTGCCAGCAATCGGGTTCCTAACTATGGCTACACCTTC
CASNRVPNYGYTF
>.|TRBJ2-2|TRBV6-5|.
TGTGCCAGCAGTTACTCGACGGATCCCGGGGAGCTGTTTTTT
CASSYSTDPGELFF
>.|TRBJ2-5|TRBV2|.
TGTGCCAGCAGTGAAGTGTCCGTCAAAGAGACCCAGTACTTC
CASSEVSVKETQYF
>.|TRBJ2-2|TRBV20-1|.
TGCAGTGCTTTCAGGAGGCAGGGGAACACCGGGGAGCTGTTTTTT
CSAFRRQGNTGELFF
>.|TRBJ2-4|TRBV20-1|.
TGCAGTGCTAGGGGACACCAAGCCAAAAACATTCAGTACTTC
CSARGHQAKNIQYF
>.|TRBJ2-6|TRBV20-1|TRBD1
TGCAGTGCTGGCCGGACAGGGGTCAACGTCCTGACTTTC
CSAGRTGVNVLTF
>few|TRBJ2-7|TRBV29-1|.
TGCAGCGTTGAGGAGGCCAGCTACGAGCAGTACTTC
CSVEEASYEQYF
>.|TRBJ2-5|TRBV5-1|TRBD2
TGCGCCAGCAGCCGACTAGCCGGTTCGGAGACCCAGTACTTC
CASSRLAGSETQYF
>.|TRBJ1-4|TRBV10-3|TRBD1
TGTGCCATCAGTGTCTCGCGGGACAGGAATGAAAAACTGTTTTTT
CAISVSRDRNEKLFF
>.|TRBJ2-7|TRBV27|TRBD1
TGTGCCAGCAGTTCCTACCTACAGGGGATAGACGAGCAGTACTTC
CASSSYLQGIDEQYF
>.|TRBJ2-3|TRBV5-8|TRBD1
TGTGCCAGCAGACCGCGTCAAACGACAGGGGGCACAGATACGCAGTATTTT
CASRPRQTTGGTDTQYF
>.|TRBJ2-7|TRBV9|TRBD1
TGTGCCAGCAGCGTCGGGACAGGGAAATACGAGCAGTACTTC
CASSVGTGKYEQYF
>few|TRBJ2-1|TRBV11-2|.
TGTGCCAGCAGCCCACCCCTCACATCCGAGCAGTTCTTC
CASSPPLTSEQFF
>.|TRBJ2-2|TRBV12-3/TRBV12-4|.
TGTGCCAGCAGTTGGACCTCCGGGGAGCTGTTTTTT
CASSWTSGELFF
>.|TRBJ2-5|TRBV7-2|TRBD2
TGTGCCAGCAGCTCTTTACTAGCGGGGTACCAAGAGACCCAGTACTTC
CASSSLLAGYQETQYF
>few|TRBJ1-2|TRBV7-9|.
TGTGCCAGCAGCTCCACGGTATCTCATGCCCACACCTTC
CASSSTVSHAHTF
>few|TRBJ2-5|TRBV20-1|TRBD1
TGCAGTGCGACCAAGCTCGGACAGGGAGAAGAGACCCAGTACTTC
CSATKLGQGEETQYF
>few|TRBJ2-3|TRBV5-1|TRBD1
TGCGCCAGCAGATCACAGGGGGCCCCCCGGGATACGCAGTATTTT
CASRSQGAPRDTQYF
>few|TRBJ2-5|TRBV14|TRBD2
TGTGCCAGCAGCCAAGATAGGCGGGGGGCCGTGCGGGAGACCCAGTACTTC
CASSQDRRGAVRETQYF
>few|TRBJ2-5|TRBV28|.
TGTGCCAGCAGTGACTATGCAGGGAACCCGCGGGGGACCCAGTACTTC
CASSDYAGNPRGTQYF
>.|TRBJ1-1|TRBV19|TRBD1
TGTGCCAGTACCTTGGGACAGGGGAACACTGAAGCTTTCTTT
CASTLGQGNTEAFF
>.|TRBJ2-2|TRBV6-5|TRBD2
TGTGCCAGCTATGGGGGGGATGGCACCGGGGAGCTGTTTTTT
CASYGGDGTGELFF
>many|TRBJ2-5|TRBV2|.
TGTGCCAGCACAGCGATCCAAGAGACCCAGTACTTC
CASTAIQETQYF
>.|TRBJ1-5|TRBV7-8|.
TGTGCCAGCAGCTTAGTCCTTAGGGGCCCGGAATATAACAATCAGCCCCAGCATTTT
CASSLVLRGPEYNNQPQHF
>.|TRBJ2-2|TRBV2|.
TGTGCCAGCAGTCTCGTGGGCCTCTCGAACACCGGGGAGCTGTTTTTT
CASSLVGLSNTGELFF